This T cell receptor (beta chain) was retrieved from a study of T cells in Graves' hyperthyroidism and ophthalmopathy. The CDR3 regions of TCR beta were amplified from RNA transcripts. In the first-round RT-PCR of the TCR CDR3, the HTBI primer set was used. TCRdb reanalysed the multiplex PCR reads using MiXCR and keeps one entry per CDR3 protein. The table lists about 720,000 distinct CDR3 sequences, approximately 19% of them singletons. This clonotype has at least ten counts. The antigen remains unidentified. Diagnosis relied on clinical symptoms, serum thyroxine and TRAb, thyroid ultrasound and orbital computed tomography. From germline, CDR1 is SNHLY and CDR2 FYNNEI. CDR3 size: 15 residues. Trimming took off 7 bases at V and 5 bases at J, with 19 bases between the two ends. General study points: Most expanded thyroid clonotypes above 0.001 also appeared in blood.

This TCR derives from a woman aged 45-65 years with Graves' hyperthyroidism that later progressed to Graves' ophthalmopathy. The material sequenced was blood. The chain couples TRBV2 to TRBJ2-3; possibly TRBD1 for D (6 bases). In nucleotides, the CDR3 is TGTGCCAGCAAGGACAGCCCGGTTGACGGAGATACGCAGTATTTT. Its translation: CASKDSPVDGDTQYF.